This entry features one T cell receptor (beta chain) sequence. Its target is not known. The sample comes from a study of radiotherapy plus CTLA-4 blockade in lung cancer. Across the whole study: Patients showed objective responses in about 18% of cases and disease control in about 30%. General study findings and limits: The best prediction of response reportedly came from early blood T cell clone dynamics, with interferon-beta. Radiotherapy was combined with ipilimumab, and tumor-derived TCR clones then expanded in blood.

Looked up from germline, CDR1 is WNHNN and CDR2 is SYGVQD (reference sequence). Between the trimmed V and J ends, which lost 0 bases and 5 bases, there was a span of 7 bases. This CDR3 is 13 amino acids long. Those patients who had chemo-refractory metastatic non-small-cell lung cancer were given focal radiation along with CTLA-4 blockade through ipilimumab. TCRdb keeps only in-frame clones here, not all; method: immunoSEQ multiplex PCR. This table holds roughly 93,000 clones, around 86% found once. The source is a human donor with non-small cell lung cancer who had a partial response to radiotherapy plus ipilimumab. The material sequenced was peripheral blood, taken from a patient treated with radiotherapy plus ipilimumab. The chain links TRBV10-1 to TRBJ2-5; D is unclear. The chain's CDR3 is CASSESGGETQYF. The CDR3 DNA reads TGCGCCAGCAGTGAGTCAGGCGGCGAGACCCAGTACTTC.